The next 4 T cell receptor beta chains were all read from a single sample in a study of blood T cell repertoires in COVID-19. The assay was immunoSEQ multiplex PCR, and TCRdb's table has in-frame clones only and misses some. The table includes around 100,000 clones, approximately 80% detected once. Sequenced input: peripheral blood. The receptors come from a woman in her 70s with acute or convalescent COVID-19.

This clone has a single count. CDR3 coding DNA: TGTGCCACCAGTGAGGCCACCGGGGAGCTGTTTTTT. Translating gives CATSEATGELFF. V gene TRBV24-1 combines with J gene TRBJ2-2; D is undetermined. Germline CDR1 reads KGHDR; CDR2 reads SFDVKD. The CDR3 contains 12 residues. The germline V and J ends were trimmed by 4 bases and 4 bases, with 3 bases remaining between them.

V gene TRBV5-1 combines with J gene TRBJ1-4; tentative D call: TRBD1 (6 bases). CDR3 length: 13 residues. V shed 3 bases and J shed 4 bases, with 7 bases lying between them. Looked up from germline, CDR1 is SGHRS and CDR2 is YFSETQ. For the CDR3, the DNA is TGCGCCAGCAGCTGGGACATTAATGAAAAACTGTTTTTT. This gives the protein CASSWDINEKLFF.

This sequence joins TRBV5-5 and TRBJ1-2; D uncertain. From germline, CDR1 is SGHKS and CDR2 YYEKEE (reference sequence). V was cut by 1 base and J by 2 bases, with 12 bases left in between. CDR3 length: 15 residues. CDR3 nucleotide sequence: TGTGCCAGCAGCTTGTCGTCCGCAGTGAACTATGGCTACACCTTC. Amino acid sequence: CASSLSSAVNYGYTF.

The CDR3 DNA reads as TGTGCCAGCAGCTTAGCGTCCAGGGCCACTGAAGCTTTCTTT. Its translation: CASSLASRATEAFF. The rearrangement joins TRBV7-9 to TRBJ1-1; the D gene is possibly TRBD1 (5 bases). V gave up 0 bases and J gave up 4 bases, with 9 bases separating them. This CDR3 has 14 amino acids. Germline loops: CDR1 SEHNR, CDR2 FQNEAQ (reference sequence).